In this sample, the clone carrying this TCR beta chain turned up many times. Its specificity is not known. Study-wide results and limits: Tumor Tregs overlapped most with tumor, then blood, naive CD4+ cells. The larger cohort examined one V-J beta rearrangement, not whole repertoires.

The CDR3 is 12 amino acids. V lost 6 bases and J 6 bases, leaving 14 bases between the germline ends. Germline CDR1 is SQVTM and CDR2 is ANQGSEA. Memory CD4+ cells were defined as CD4+CD45RO+CD25-. Full-length variable regions came from constant-region reverse primers plus semi-nested Nested Universal Primer A PCR. TCRdb reanalysed the 5' RACE reads using MiXCR and keeps one entry per CDR3 protein. Here the sample spans some 32,000 distinct CDR3 sequences, roughly 24% being singletons. The sequence was collected from a female donor with breast cancer. Material for sequencing was memory CD4+ T cells sorted from blood. Subset defined: memory CD4+ T cells, CD4+CD45RO+CD25-. This rearrangement joins TRBV29-1 to TRBJ1-2; D is perhaps TRBD1 (5 bases). CDR3 bases: TGCAGCGTCCGGGAGCAGGGAGATGGCTACACCTTC. Its translation is CSVREQGDGYTF.